One and the same sample provided the 11 T cell receptor beta chains below, sequenced in a study of T cells after yellow fever vaccination. TCRdb redid the calling of the 5' RACE reads with MiXCR, one entry per CDR3 protein. This table holds about 260,000 distinct CDR3 sequences, about an eighth found once. The sample in question was CD4+ T cells sorted from PBMCs, obtained 45 days after the yellow fever booster vaccination. Every receptor here comes from a man aged 25 to 40 who received the YFV17D yellow fever vaccine.

This clonotype has just a few counts. V usage is TRBV5-1 and J usage is TRBJ1-5; 10 bases fit TRBD1. The CDR3 totals 15 residues. The germline V gene has CDR1 SGHRS and CDR2 YFSETQ. Trimming took 0 bases from V and 6 from J; bases not matched to a gene: 3. The CDR3 sequence is CASSLGGQGPQPQHF. Here the CDR3 DNA reads TGCGCCAGCAGCTTGGGGGGACAGGGGCCTCAGCCCCAGCATTTT.

This sequence joins TRBV6-2 or TRBV6-3 and TRBJ2-3, with D maybe TRBD2 (5 bases). The CDR3 runs 15 residues. V dropped 6 bases and J dropped 1 base, with 14 bases sitting between them. The germline CDR1 and CDR2 sequences are MNHEY and SVGEGT. The CDR3 spells CASSQPRGGTDTQYF. Here the CDR3 DNA reads TGTGCCAGCAGCCAGCCCCGGGGAGGCACAGATACGCAGTATTTT.

The chain joins TRBV7-9 to TRBJ1-6; D ambiguous. The germline V gene has CDR1 SEHNR and CDR2 FQNEAQ (reference sequence). Deletions cut 3 bases from V and 8 bases from J, with 5 bases between. The CDR3 consists of 12 residues. The CDR3 coding sequence is TGTGCCAGCAGCTTTTGGGATTCACCCCTCCACTTT. This sequence encodes CASSFWDSPLHF.

This chain uses TRBV18 with TRBJ1-3; D is uncertain. Germline lookup yields CDR1 KGHSH and CDR2 LQKENI. Trimming took 0 bases from V and 0 from J, leaving 9 bases between them. The CDR3 contains 16 residues. CDR3 sequence: CASSPPTGSSGNTIYF. In DNA, the CDR3 is TGTGCCAGCTCACCACCGACGGGGAGCTCTGGAAACACCATATATTTT.

This clonotype was detected only a few times. The rearrangement uses TRBV5-1 and TRBJ2-3; 10 bases map to TRBD2. Per the germline V gene, CDR1 is SGHRS and CDR2 is YFSETQ. V gave up 3 bases and J gave up 4 bases; unmatched junction bases: 8. The CDR3 is 16 residues long. The CDR3 sequence is CASSSLAGGGSDTQYF. As DNA, the CDR3 is TGCGCCAGCAGCTCATTAGCGGGAGGCGGATCAGATACGCAGTATTTT.

Here the CDR3 reads CSATGTSGSSDTQYF. The DNA for the CDR3 is TGCAGTGCGACCGGGACTAGCGGGAGCTCAGATACGCAGTATTTT. The J gene is TRBJ2-3, the V gene TRBV20-1, with 14 bases identical to TRBD2. V was pared by 6 bases and J by 4 bases, with 6 bases of the junction left unmatched. Germline CDR1 DFQATT, CDR2 SNEGSKA (reference sequence). The CDR3 runs 15 residues.

This chain uses TRBV7-2 with TRBJ2-1; 11 positions match TRBD1. The CDR3 sequence is 14 residues long. Germline loops: CDR1 SGHTA, CDR2 FQGNSA. V lost 3 bases and J lost 11; bases outside the gene matches: 6. In nucleotides, the CDR3 is TGTGCCAGCAGCTTGGACAGGGGGCGAAATCAGCAGTTCTTC. It is translated as CASSLDRGRNQQFF.

This chain links TRBV15 with TRBJ2-4; 8 bases are shared with TRBD1. Trimming at V came to 1 base and at J to 8 bases, leaving 7 bases not matched to a gene. Germline lookup yields CDR1 LNHNV and CDR2 YYDKDF (reference sequence). The CDR3 runs 15 residues. Here the CDR3 DNA reads TGTGCCACCAGCAGAGGAATACAGGGGGTAGACATTCAGTACTTC. This gives the protein CATSRGIQGVDIQYF.

This clonotype was detected a few times. The chain links TRBV5-1 to TRBJ2-1, with D possibly matching TRBD2 (6 bases). CDR3 length: 14 amino acids. From germline, CDR1 is SGHRS and CDR2 YFSETQ. The V end was cut by 3 bases, the J end by 8 bases, with 15 bases between. CDR3 loop: CASSSSATRDEQFF. In DNA, the CDR3 is TGCGCCAGCAGCTCTAGCGCCACTAGGGATGAGCAGTTCTTC.

Ten or more counts support this clonotype. The rearrangement uses TRBV5-1 and TRBJ1-2, with D hard to call. In germline, CDR1 is SGHRS, CDR2 YFSETQ. This CDR3 has 13 residues. V was cut by 2 bases and J by 4 bases, with 9 bases left in between. The CDR3 coding sequence is TGCGCCAGCAGCTTTGAGTCGGGCTATGGCTACACCTTC. Amino acids: CASSFESGYGYTF.

The chain combines TRBV4-2 with TRBJ2-7; D is undetermined. This CDR3 comprises 12 residues. Germline V gene lookup returns CDR1 LGHNA and CDR2 YNFKEQ. V was trimmed by 4 bases and J by 5 bases, leaving 9 bases between them. In DNA form, the CDR3 reads TGTGCCAGCAGCCGATCAGAACACGAGCAGTACTTC. Translating gives CASSRSEHEQYF.